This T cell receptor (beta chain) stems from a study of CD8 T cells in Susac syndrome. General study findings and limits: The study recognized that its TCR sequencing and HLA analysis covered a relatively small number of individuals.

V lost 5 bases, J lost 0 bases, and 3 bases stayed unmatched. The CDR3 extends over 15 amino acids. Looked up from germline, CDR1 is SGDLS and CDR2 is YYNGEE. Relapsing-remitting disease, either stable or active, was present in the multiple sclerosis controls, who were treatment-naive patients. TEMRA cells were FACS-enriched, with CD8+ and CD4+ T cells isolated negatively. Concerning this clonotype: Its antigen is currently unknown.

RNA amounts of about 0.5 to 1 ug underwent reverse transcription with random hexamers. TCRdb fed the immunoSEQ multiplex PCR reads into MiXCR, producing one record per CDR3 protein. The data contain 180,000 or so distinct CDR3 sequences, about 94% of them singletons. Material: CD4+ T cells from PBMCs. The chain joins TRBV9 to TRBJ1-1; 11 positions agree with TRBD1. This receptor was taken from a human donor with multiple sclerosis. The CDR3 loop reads CASSWTGGMNTEAFF. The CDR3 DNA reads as TGTGCCAGCAGTTGGACAGGGGGCATGAACACTGAAGCTTTCTTT.